Reported below is one TCR beta chain. Its specificity is not known. The sample originates from a study of identical twins. Points from the study as a whole: Donors were not followed over many years; analysis was cross-sectional. Insertions were fewer in abundant cord blood beta clonotypes, whereas memory repertoires showed none of this pattern.

In TCRdb, the 5' RACE reads were re-called with MiXCR into one record per CDR3 protein. The data show more than 1.5 million distinct CDR3 sequences, 25% to 35% seen once. Trimming pared 3 bases from V and 2 bases from J, leaving 18 bases between. The germline V gene has CDR1 DFQATT and CDR2 SNEGSKA (reference sequence). CDR3 length: 16 amino acids. This TCR was recovered from a newborn girl in good health. Specimen: cord blood. V is TRBV20-1 and J is TRBJ2-3; D perhaps matches TRBD2 (6 bases). The CDR3 nucleotides read TGCAGTGCTAGCCCCTCTTTCTGGGGGGACACAGATACGCAGTATTTT. Its translation is CSASPSFWGDTDTQYF.